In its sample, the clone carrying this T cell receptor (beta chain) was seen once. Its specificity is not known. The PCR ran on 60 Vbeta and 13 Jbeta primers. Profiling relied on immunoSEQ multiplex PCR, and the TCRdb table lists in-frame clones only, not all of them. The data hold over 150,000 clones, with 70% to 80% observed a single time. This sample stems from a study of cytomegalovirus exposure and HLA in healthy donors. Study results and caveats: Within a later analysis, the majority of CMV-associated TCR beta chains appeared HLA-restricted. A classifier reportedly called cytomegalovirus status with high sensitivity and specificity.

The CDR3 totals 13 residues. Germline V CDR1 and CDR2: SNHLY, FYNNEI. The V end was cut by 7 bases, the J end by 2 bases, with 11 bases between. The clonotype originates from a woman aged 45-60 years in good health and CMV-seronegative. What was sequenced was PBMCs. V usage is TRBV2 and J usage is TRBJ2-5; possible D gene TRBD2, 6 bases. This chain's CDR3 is CASKRVAQETQYF. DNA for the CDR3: TGTGCCAGCAAGCGGGTAGCACAAGAGACCCAGTACTTC.